A selection of T cell receptor beta chains follows, all from one sample in a study of blood T cell repertoires in COVID-19. Profiling relied on immunoSEQ multiplex PCR, and the TCRdb table lists in-frame clones only, not all of them. This table has 250,000 to 350,000 clones, around 90% appearing once. The source material was peripheral blood. The receptors stem from a man between 18 and 29 years old with active or convalescent COVID-19. CDR3s include the opening cysteine and the closing phenylalanine or tryptophan. D genes are given only for firm matches. Some rows mark clone size as missing; the rest say once, few, many or name a class of expanded clone.

v_call	clone_size	d_call	j_call	cdr3_aa	cdr3_nt
TRBV3-1/TRBV3-2	NA	TRBD2	TRBJ2-1	CASSRLMGLAGGLNEQFF	TGTGCCAGCAGCCGCCTAATGGGACTAGCGGGGGGGCTGAATGAGCAGTTCTTC
TRBV6-2/TRBV6-3	NA	NA	TRBJ2-7	CASSYSTPLSYEQYF	TGTGCCAGCAGTTACTCTACACCTCTTTCCTACGAGCAGTACTTC
TRBV4-1	NA	NA	TRBJ2-1	CASSLRSGSYNEQFF	TGCGCCAGCAGCCTCCGGTCAGGGTCCTACAATGAGCAGTTCTTC
TRBV19	NA	NA	TRBJ1-2	CASNLRDNYGYTF	TGTGCCAGTAACCTCAGGGATAACTATGGCTACACCTTC
TRBV5-4	NA	TRBD2	TRBJ2-3	CASSLTSGGGDTQYF	TGTGCCAGCAGCTTGACTAGCGGGGGCGGTGATACGCAGTATTTT
TRBV5-1	NA	NA	TRBJ1-2	CASSSFTSGGDGYTF	TGCGCCAGCAGCTCCTTCACTTCCGGCGGGGATGGCTACACCTTC
TRBV7-8	NA	NA	TRBJ2-2	CASRLNQGLFGELFF	TGTGCCAGCAGGTTGAATCAGGGGCTGTTCGGGGAGCTGTTTTTT
TRBV7-9	NA	NA	TRBJ1-4	CASSVGHLTPGNEKLFF	TGTGCCAGCAGCGTGGGACACCTGACCCCCGGTAATGAAAAACTGTTTTTT
TRBV5-1	NA	NA	TRBJ2-3	CASSSWGETFSTDTQYF	TGCGCCAGCAGCTCCTGGGGGGAGACCTTTAGCACAGATACGCAGTATTTT
TRBV6-7	NA	TRBD2	TRBJ2-7	CATPSGGTYEQYF	TGTGCCACCCCGAGCGGGGGGACCTACGAGCAGTACTTC
TRBV5-1	NA	TRBD2	TRBJ2-3	CASSGLAGVGTQYF	TGCGCCAGCAGCGGGCTAGCGGGGGTAGGGACGCAGTATTTT
TRBV3-1/TRBV3-2	once	NA	TRBJ1-3	CASSQGQPIGGNTIYF	TGTGCCAGCAGCCAAGGACAGCCAATCGGTGGAAACACCATATATTTT
TRBV5-1	NA	NA	TRBJ2-2	CASSSREAGELFF	TGCGCCAGCAGCTCCAGGGAGGCCGGGGAGCTGTTTTTT
TRBV9	NA	TRBD1	TRBJ1-1	CASSRTGLGAFF	TGTGCCAGCAGCCGGACAGGGTTAGGGGCTTTCTTT
TRBV27	NA	NA	TRBJ2-7	CASSSSLKRYEQYF	TGTGCCAGCAGTTCATCCTTGAAGAGGTACGAGCAGTACTTC
TRBV6-5	NA	TRBD1	TRBJ2-5	CASSTQGMGMETQYF	TGTGCCAGCAGTACACAGGGGATGGGCATGGAGACCCAGTACTTC
TRBV6-6	NA	TRBD1	TRBJ2-1	CASSDRQGYNEQFF	TGTGCCAGCAGTGACCGACAGGGGTACAATGAGCAGTTCTTC
TRBV21-1	NA	NA	TRBJ1-1	CANNRGRKGEAFF	TGTGCCAACAACAGGGGGCGCAAGGGTGAAGCTTTCTTT
TRBV9	NA	TRBD2	TRBJ2-5	CASSLGTSKEETQYF	TGTGCCAGTTCCCTCGGGACTAGCAAAGAAGAGACCCAGTACTTC
TRBV5-6	NA	TRBD2	TRBJ2-7	CASSSTSVSYEQYF	TGTGCCAGCAGTTCGACTAGCGTATCCTACGAGCAGTACTTC
TRBV29-1	NA	TRBD1	TRBJ1-1	CSVNTGTAEAFF	TGCAGCGTTAACACCGGGACAGCTGAAGCTTTCTTT
TRBV6-2/TRBV6-3	few	NA	TRBJ2-7	CASSEPTSVYEQYF	TGTGCCAGCAGCGAACCTACAAGCGTCTACGAGCAGTACTTC
TRBV29-1	NA	TRBD1	TRBJ1-1	CSVGTGAGTEAFF	TGCAGCGTGGGGACAGGGGCTGGTACTGAAGCTTTCTTT
TRBV6-6	NA	NA	TRBJ1-6	CASSWATEYVDSPLHF	TGTGCCAGCAGCTGGGCGACCGAGTACGTCGATTCACCCCTCCACTTT
TRBV15	NA	TRBD1	TRBJ2-5	CATSRGRGTEPQETQYF	TGTGCCACCAGCAGGGGAAGGGGGACAGAGCCTCAAGAGACCCAGTACTTC
TRBV6-1	NA	NA	TRBJ2-3	CASSFRGGLADTQYF	TGTGCCAGCAGTTTTAGGGGGGGCTTAGCAGATACGCAGTATTTT
TRBV3-1/TRBV3-2	NA	TRBD1	TRBJ2-7	CASSPGQGGSYEQYF	TGTGCCAGCAGCCCCGGACAGGGCGGCTCCTACGAGCAGTACTTC
TRBV13	NA	NA	TRBJ1-3	CASSLGGQVISGNTIYF	TGTGCCAGCAGCTTGGGAGGGCAGGTGATCTCTGGAAACACCATATATTTT
TRBV7-2	NA	NA	TRBJ1-4	CASSSDRVNEKLFF	TGTGCCAGCAGCAGCGACAGAGTTAATGAAAAACTGTTTTTT
TRBV14	NA	NA	TRBJ2-2	CASRQARGTNTGELFF	TGTGCCAGCAGGCAAGCCCGGGGTACGAACACCGGGGAGCTGTTTTTT
TRBV4-1	NA	TRBD2	TRBJ2-7	CASSHTSGGSSYEQYF	TGCGCCAGCAGCCATACCAGCGGGGGGAGCTCCTACGAGCAGTACTTC
TRBV5-1	NA	NA	TRBJ1-2	CASSLETGGNHGYTF	TGCGCCAGCAGCTTGGAGACAGGTGGGAACCATGGCTACACCTTC
TRBV7-9	NA	TRBD1	TRBJ2-5	CASSLTGGRETQYF	TGTGCCAGCAGCCTTACAGGGGGCAGAGAGACCCAGTACTTC
TRBV6-4	NA	TRBD2	TRBJ2-3	CASSDSGLASTDTQYF	TGTGCCAGCAGTGACTCGGGACTAGCTAGCACAGATACGCAGTATTTT
TRBV7-9	NA	NA	TRBJ1-1	CASSLGTENTEAFF	TGTGCCAGCAGCTTAGGGACAGAGAACACTGAAGCTTTCTTT
TRBV5-5	NA	NA	TRBJ1-5	CASSLVSFGALNQPQHF	TGTGCCAGCAGCTTGGTGTCATTTGGGGCCCTCAATCAGCCCCAGCATTTT
TRBV9	NA	TRBD2	TRBJ2-1	CASSASGDRYNEQFF	TGTGCCAGCAGCGCCAGCGGGGACCGTTACAATGAGCAGTTCTTC
TRBV5-4	NA	NA	TRBJ2-2	CASSPGGGGHTGELFF	TGTGCCAGCAGCCCCGGGGGCGGGGGACACACCGGGGAGCTGTTTTTT
TRBV6-5	NA	TRBD2	TRBJ2-7	CASSYSNSGVYEQYF	TGTGCCAGCAGTTACTCGAATAGCGGGGTGTACGAGCAGTACTTC
TRBV9	NA	NA	TRBJ1-1	CASSTQLYGTEAFF	TGTGCCAGCAGCACCCAACTATATGGGACTGAAGCTTTCTTT
TRBV6-1	NA	TRBD1	TRBJ2-1	CASSERGQGVNEQFF	TGTGCCAGCAGTGAAAGGGGACAGGGGGTAAATGAGCAGTTCTTC
TRBV5-1	NA	NA	TRBJ2-2	CASSGGLNTGELFF	TGCGCCAGCAGCGGGGGACTGAACACCGGGGAGCTGTTTTTT